A single sample is the source of the 21 T cell receptor beta chains below, sequenced in a study of tumor-infiltrating lymphocytes in primary liver carcinoma. Production of TCR beta cDNA used 500 ng total RNA together with a constant-region primer. Amplification in three nested multiplex PCR rounds with slightly modified ARM-PCR gave rise to TCR beta libraries. With TRBV1-TRBV30 forward primers and a C-beta reverse primer, the first two PCR rounds were run for around 10 cycles each. MiXCR, applied by TCRdb to the multiplex PCR reads, yields one record per CDR3 protein. The repertoire holds roughly 100,000 distinct CDR3 sequences, with approximately 80% as singletons. The tissue used was unsorted bulk material of 20-30 mg. RNA and DNA were co-extracted from it with the AllPrep DNA/RNA mini kit. Sequenced sample: liver tumor tissue from sampling region 3. As for subset: tumor region T3, left-lateral pole. These receptors originate from a man aged 35 to 55 with primary liver carcinoma and hepatitis B virus infection.

On this clonotype itself: A read error is likely, as this CDR3 ends without the conserved phenylalanine or tryptophan. The rearrangement joins TRBV11-2 to TRBJ2-3; 14 nucleotides line up with TRBD2. The CDR3 sequence is 16 residues long. Germline assignment: CDR1 SGHAT and CDR2 FQNNGV. The chain's CDR3 is CGNSSPGLAGVDTQYI. In DNA, the CDR3 is TGTGGCAACAGCTCCCCGGGACTAGCGGGAGTGGATACGCAGTATATT.

As for this clonotype: Germline is not matched at one junction end, which may reflect a read error. The chain employs TRBV4-2 and TRBJ2-1; 8 bases fit TRBD1. The CDR3 loop spans 16 amino acids. Germline CDR1 and CDR2: LGHNA and YNFKEQ. This CDR3 is CASSRRTGSGVNERFF. CDR3 in DNA: TGTGCTAGCAGTCGACGGACAGGGTCAGGTGTCAATGAGCGGTTCTTC.

This clonotype was counted between two and nine times. This may come from a read error, since a much larger clone is one base off. The chain couples TRBV20-1 to TRBJ1-2; D gene ambiguous. The germline V gene encodes CDR1 DFQATT and CDR2 SNEGSKA (reference sequence). The CDR3 contains 14 residues. CDR3 in amino acids: CSARYGVLSYDYTF. CDR3 DNA: TGCAGTGCTAGATACGGAGTATTGAGCTATGACTACACCTTC.

The V gene is TRBV5-6, the J gene TRBJ2-7; the D gene is possibly TRBD1 (6 bases). The V and J ends lost 3 bases and 2 bases respectively, with 12 bases between them. Germline CDR1 and CDR2: SGHDT and YYEEEE. The CDR3 totals 14 residues. The chain's CDR3 is CASSSLTGPYEQYF. The CDR3, as DNA: TGTGCCAGCAGCTCGCTTACAGGGCCCTACGAGCAGTACTTC.

CDR3 in DNA: TGCAGCGTCCGGACGGGCGACGGGAATACGCAGTATTTT. As protein: CSVRTGDGNTQYF. The chain couples TRBV29-1 to TRBJ2-3, with D perhaps TRBD2 (5 bases). The CDR3 extends over 13 amino acids. V dropped 6 bases and J dropped 7 bases, with 17 bases sitting between them. Germline V CDR1 and CDR2: SQVTM, ANQGSEA.

Comments on this clonotype: Here the CDR3 omits its conserved ending phenylalanine or tryptophan, so a read error is the likely source. This sequence joins TRBV14 and TRBJ2-7; D may be TRBD1 or TRBD2 (5 bases each). From germline, CDR1 is SGHDN and CDR2 FVKESK. This CDR3 region has 15 residues. V lost 4 bases, J lost 7 bases, and 20 bases lay in between. CDR3 sequence: CASSPSGRKLYEQYS. CDR3 sequence (DNA): TGTGCCAGCAGCCCCTCGGGACGGAAACTATATGAGCAGTACTCC.

Points on this clonotype: An end of the junction does not agree with germline; a read error may underlie this. The V call is TRBV29-1, the J call TRBJ2-5; D may be TRBD1 (5 bases). Germline CDR1 reads SQVTM; CDR2 reads ANQGSEA. CDR3 length equals 12 residues. CDR3 DNA: TGCAGCCGTATGGACACTGGAGAGACCCAATACTTC. Its translation is CSRMDTGETQYF.

For this clonotype: One end of the junction does not line up with germline, which may come from a read error. CDR3 coding DNA: TGTGCCAGCAGTGCCACAGGGTGGTTCGGCAAAAACAATCAGTATTTC. As protein: CASSATGWFGKNNQYF. The rearrangement uses TRBV6-1 and TRBJ2-4; D might be TRBD1 (6 bases). Germline V gene sequence: CDR1 MNHNS, CDR2 SASEGT. This CDR3 contains 16 residues.

A word on this clonotype: A junction end diverges from the germline sequence, so it may reflect a read error. The chain joins TRBV11-2 to TRBJ1-6; unclear D gene. Germline V gene sequence: CDR1 SGHAT, CDR2 FQNNGV. This CDR3 has 13 amino acids. The CDR3 sequence: CVSSPYTNAPLHF. Written as DNA, the CDR3 is TGTGTCAGCAGCCCCTACACGAACGCACCCCTCCACTTT.

As to this clonotype: Sequence at one end of the junction differs from germline and may be a read error. This rearrangement joins TRBV29-1 to TRBJ1-4, with D possibly being TRBD1 (5 bases). CDR1 is SQVTM, CDR2 ANQGSEA, per germline. The CDR3 consists of 15 residues. CDR3 sequence reads: CSVEVWTLGGEKMFF. Here the CDR3 DNA reads TGCAGCGTTGAAGTCTGGACCCTGGGGGGTGAAAAAATGTTTTTT.

The V gene is TRBV11-2, the J gene TRBJ2-5; D gene ambiguous. Germline CDR1 reads SGHAT; CDR2 reads FQNNGV. The CDR3 totals 15 residues. Trimming removed 5 bases at V and 9 bases at J, with 22 bases between. The DNA of the CDR3 is TGTGCCAGCAGCCCCGTAGGGCTAGTCCCTGAGGCCCAGTACTTC. This gives the protein CASSPVGLVPEAQYF.

This clonotype came up a few times. One base away lies a much larger clone, so this may be a sequencing read error. The chain has TRBV30 and TRBJ1-6; 7 bases align to TRBD1. The CDR3 is made up of 15 amino acids. Germline V gene sequence: CDR1 GTSNPN, CDR2 SVGIG (reference sequence). J lost 4 bases, V lost 4 bases, and 7 bases had no gene match. The CDR3 DNA follows: TGTGCCTGGAATACCTCGGGACAGTATAATTCACCCCTCCACTTT. Translating gives CAWNTSGQYNSPLHF.

This clonotype was observed a single time. The rearrangement uses TRBV6-2 or TRBV6-3 and TRBJ2-7; perhaps TRBD1 as D (6 bases). The V gene lost 8 bases and the J gene lost 10 bases, with 15 bases spanning the gap. Germline CDR1 MNHEY, CDR2 SVGEGT. The CDR3 runs 11 residues. CDR3 loop: CASGGQCDQYF. CDR3 bases: TGTGCCAGCGGCGGACAGTGCGACCAGTACTTC.

The sample holds many counts of this clonotype. An end of the junction does not agree with germline; a read error may underlie this. The V gene is TRBV6-6, the J gene TRBJ2-6; D unclear. The CDR3 spans 15 residues. Germline V gene sequence: CDR1 MNHNY, CDR2 SVGAGI (reference sequence). In nucleotides, the CDR3 is TGTGCCAGCACAATGCTGGTCTCTCGGGCCAACGTCCTGACTTTC. Amino acids: CASTMLVSRANVLTF.

This clonotype appeared once. No conserved phenylalanine or tryptophan ends this CDR3, so it is likely a read error. This chain uses TRBV6-5 with TRBJ1-2; TRBD1 agrees at 11 bases. This CDR3 has 17 residues. Trimming cost V 7 bases and J 4 bases; bases outside gene matches: 14. CDR1 is MNHEY and CDR2 is SVGAGI in the germline V gene. The CDR3 here is CASKGGQGDRLGYGYTL. Here the CDR3 DNA reads TGTGCCAGCAAGGGGGGACAGGGGGATCGATTAGGCTATGGCTACACCCTC.

Concerning this clonotype itself: At one of its ends the junction is not consistent with the germline gene, which may arise from a read error. This chain uses TRBV6-2 or TRBV6-3 with TRBJ2-5, with D maybe TRBD2 (6 bases). CDR3 length: 13 residues. Looked up from germline, CDR1 is MNHEY and CDR2 is SVGEGT. CDR3 nucleotides: TGTGCCAGCAGTTCCGGTCTAGCGAACACCCGGTATTTC. Translating gives CASSSGLANTRYF.

This clonotype was recorded a few times. The chain uses TRBV24-1 and TRBJ2-3; TRBD2 agrees at 7 bases. This CDR3 comprises 17 residues. CDR1 and CDR2 (germline): KGHDR, SFDVKD. The V segment lost 3 bases and the J segment 6 bases; nucleotides outside the gene matches: 14. The CDR3 here is CATSDAPSGDRTDTQYF. CDR3 in DNA: TGTGCCACCAGTGATGCGCCTAGCGGAGACCGAACGGATACGCAGTATTTT.

Written as DNA, the CDR3 is TGTGCCAGCAGTTTAAATAAGGGCGGGAGGTTCTACAATGAGCAGTTCTTC. Protein sequence: CASSLNKGGRFYNEQFF. The chain is built from TRBV11-2 and TRBJ2-1; 8 nucleotides agree with TRBD2. The CDR3 length is 17 residues. Germline V gene data show CDR1 as SGHAT and CDR2 as FQNNGV. After removal of 6 bases from V and 3 bases from J, the junction contained 13 bases not matched to a gene.

The J gene is TRBJ1-5, the V gene TRBV29-1; D is ambiguous. The CDR3 is 15 residues long. V lost 4 bases and J 0 bases, leaving 13 bases between the germline ends. Germline V CDR1 and CDR2: SQVTM, ANQGSEA. This CDR3 is CSVANTDDSNQPQHF. The CDR3 region has the DNA TGCAGCGTTGCGAATACAGATGATAGCAATCAGCCCCAGCATTTT.

About this clonotype: Germline is not matched at one junction end, which may reflect a read error. This rearrangement joins TRBV6-1 to TRBJ2-3; D gene uncertain. This CDR3 region has 17 residues. The germline CDR1 and CDR2 sequences are MNHNS and SASEGT. The DNA of the CDR3 is TGTGCCTGCAGTGAAGTGCTCAGGCGTCGATCCACAGATACGCAGTATTTT. This gives the protein CACSEVLRRRSTDTQYF.

This chain uses TRBV6-1 with TRBJ1-2; no clear D. V was cut by 7 bases and J by 2 bases, with 14 bases left in between. The germline V gene has CDR1 MNHNS and CDR2 SASEGT. CDR3 length equals 14 residues. The CDR3: CASNERRPNYGYTF. The CDR3 DNA follows: TGTGCCAGCAACGAGAGACGGCCCAACTATGGCTACACCTTC.